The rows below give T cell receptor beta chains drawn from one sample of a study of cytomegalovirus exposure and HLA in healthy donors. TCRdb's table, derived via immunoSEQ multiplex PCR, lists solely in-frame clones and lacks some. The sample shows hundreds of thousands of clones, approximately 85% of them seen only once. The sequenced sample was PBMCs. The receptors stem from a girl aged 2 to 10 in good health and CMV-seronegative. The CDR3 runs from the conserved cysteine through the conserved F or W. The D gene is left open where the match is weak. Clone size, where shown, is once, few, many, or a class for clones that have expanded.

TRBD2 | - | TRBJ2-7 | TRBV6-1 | TGTGCCAGCAGTGAGAAGGCTAGCGGGACCTACGAGCAGTACTTC | CASSEKASGTYEQYF
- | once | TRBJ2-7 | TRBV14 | TGTGCCAGCAGCCAAGTACAGGAGAACTACGAGCAGTACTTC | CASSQVQENYEQYF
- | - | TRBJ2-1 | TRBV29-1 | TGCAGCGTGGCTACCGGGACTGGAGTCTACAATGAGCAGTTCTTC | CSVATGTGVYNEQFF
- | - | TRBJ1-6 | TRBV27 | TGTGCCAGCAGACAAGAAGGACAGATCAATTCACCCCTCCACTTT | CASRQEGQINSPLHF
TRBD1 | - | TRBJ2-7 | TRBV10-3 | TGTGCCTCTTACTCAGGGGGCACCATCTCCTACGAGCAGTACTTC | CASYSGGTISYEQYF
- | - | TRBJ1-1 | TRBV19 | TGTGCCAGTAGTATAGACAGTCAGAACACTGAAGCTTTCTTT | CASSIDSQNTEAFF
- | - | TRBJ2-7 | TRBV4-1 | TGCGCCAGCAGCCAAGATCGACAGGCCCACGAGCAGTACTTC | CASSQDRQAHEQYF
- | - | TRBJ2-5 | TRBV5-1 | TGCGCCAGCAGCTTATCAGCGGTCACACGGAGCACAGAGACCCAGTACTTC | CASSLSAVTRSTETQYF
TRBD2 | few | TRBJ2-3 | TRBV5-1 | TGCGCCAGCAGCTTGGCGTCTAGCGGGGGGGTCACAGATACGCAGTATTTT | CASSLASSGGVTDTQYF
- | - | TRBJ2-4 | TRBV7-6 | TGTGCCAGCAGCCTAGACGCGGGGAACATTCAGTACTTC | CASSLDAGNIQYF
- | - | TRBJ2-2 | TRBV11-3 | TGTGCCAGCAGCTTAGGCCCGGGGGCCGGGGAGCTGTTTTTT | CASSLGPGAGELFF
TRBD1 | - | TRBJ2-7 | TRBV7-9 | TGTGCCAGCAGCTCTAACCGGGACAGAGCCTACGAGCAGTACTTC | CASSSNRDRAYEQYF